The 25 T cell receptor beta chains below were found in one sample sequenced in a study of naive CD8 T cells in extremely preterm neonates. Their target antigens are unknown. The assay was immunoSEQ multiplex PCR, and TCRdb's table has in-frame clones only and misses some. Counted here are about 23,000 clones, approximately 90% occurring once; the ten biggest clones make up 0.7% to 1%. Extremely preterm deliveries at about 22-27 weeks of gestation provided the preterm samples. Study-wide points: Preterm CDR3s were shorter than older groups', with fewer N additions and less trimming.

What was sequenced was naive CD8+ T cells from cord blood. Source of these receptors: a boy who was born preterm.

CDR3 in DNA: TGTGCCAGCAGTTACGGGACTGACTCCTACGAGCAGTACTTC. Translated: CASSYGTDSYEQYF. The chain employs TRBV6-6 and TRBJ2-7, with TRBD2 as a possible D gene (6 bases). The germline V gene has CDR1 MNHNY and CDR2 SVGAGI (reference sequence). This CDR3 has 14 amino acids. V was pared by 2 bases and J by 0 bases, with 8 bases between.

The rearrangement joins TRBV2 to TRBJ1-5, with D possibly matching TRBD1 (5 bases). The CDR3 totals 12 residues. The V gene lost 8 bases and the J gene lost 0 bases, with 5 bases spanning the gap. Germline V lookup: CDR1 SNHLY, CDR2 FYNNEI. The CDR3 protein is CASQGSNQPQHF. The CDR3 region has the DNA TGTGCCAGCCAGGGTAGCAATCAGCCCCAGCATTTT.

This chain joins TRBV6-6 and TRBJ1-2; 8 bases align to TRBD1. Germline values: CDR1 MNHNY, CDR2 SVGAGI (reference sequence). The CDR3 loop spans 12 amino acids. V lost 5 bases to trimming and J lost 8 bases; unmatched junction nucleotides: 4. The CDR3 protein is CASSPRGQGYTF. The CDR3 DNA reads as TGTGCCAGCAGTCCCAGGGGGCAAGGCTACACCTTC.

This clone was seen just once. The J gene is TRBJ1-1, the V gene TRBV15; D ambiguous. Trimming cost V 6 bases and J 0 bases, with 8 bases left between them. The CDR3 is made up of 13 amino acids. Germline V gives CDR1 LNHNV, CDR2 YYDKDF (reference sequence). The CDR3, as DNA: TGTGCCACCAGGGATCCCATGAACACTGAAGCTTTCTTT. Translated: CATRDPMNTEAFF.

The J gene is TRBJ2-7, the V gene TRBV6-5; 12 bases are a match to TRBD2. CDR1 is MNHEY and CDR2 is SVGAGI in the germline V gene. The V segment lost 2 bases and the J segment 5 bases; nucleotides outside the gene matches: 7. The CDR3 loop spans 16 amino acids. CDR3 coding DNA: TGTGCCAGCAGTTACGAGGGCCTAGCGGGGGGGGACGAGCAGTACTTC. This gives the protein CASSYEGLAGGDEQYF.

A note on this clone: The same CDR3 also results from other DNA sequences found in this sample. The chain carries TRBV19 and TRBJ2-7; D remains unclear. Per the germline V gene, CDR1 is LNHDA and CDR2 is SQIVND (reference sequence). Between the trimmed V and J ends, which lost 1 base and 0 bases, there was a span of 4 bases. The CDR3 is 13 residues long. CDR3 nucleotides: TGTGCCAGTAGTATAGGCAGCTCCTACGAGCAGTACTTC. Its translation is CASSIGSSYEQYF.

The chain combines TRBV21-1 with TRBJ2-5; TRBD1 reflects the table's D call only, with no check against the DNA. TRBV21-1 is noted as a pseudogene. The CDR3 totals 15 residues. CDR3 coding DNA: TGTGCCAGCAGCAACCGGACAGGGTACCAAGAGACCCAGTACTTC. It is translated as CASSNRTGYQETQYF.

The chain is built from TRBV19 and TRBJ1-2; TRBD1 matches at 9 bases. Germline V lookup: CDR1 LNHDA, CDR2 SQIVND (reference sequence). V lost 3 bases to trimming and J lost 4 bases; unmatched junction nucleotides: 9. CDR3 length: 16 residues. CDR3 sequence (DNA): TGTGCCAGTAGTATGGGACAGGGTGCCCCTTTCTATGGCTACACCTTC. Its translation is CASSMGQGAPFYGYTF.

The chain combines TRBV6-6 with TRBJ2-7; no clear D. V was cut by 0 bases and J by 7 bases, with 4 bases left in between. The CDR3 is made up of 11 amino acids. Germline assignment: CDR1 MNHNY and CDR2 SVGAGI (reference sequence). CDR3 in amino acids: CASSYSGEQYF. Here the CDR3 DNA reads TGTGCCAGCAGTTACTCGGGGGAGCAGTACTTC.

Note on this clone: The same CDR3 is also encoded by other DNA sequences in this sample. The chain joins TRBV27 to TRBJ1-5, with D perhaps matching TRBD1 (5 bases). Looked up from germline, CDR1 is MNHEY and CDR2 is SMNVEV (reference sequence). V lost 2 bases and J lost 1, with 6 bases in between. This CDR3 is 14 amino acids long. CDR3 nucleotides: TGTGCCAGCAGTTTAGGGGGAAGCAATCAGCCCCAGCATTTT. This translates into CASSLGGSNQPQHF.

The J gene is TRBJ2-7, the V gene TRBV6-6; possible D gene TRBD1, 6 bases. The germline V gene encodes CDR1 MNHNY and CDR2 SVGAGI (reference sequence). Trimming left V 0 bases short and J 0 bases short, with 6 bases between. This CDR3 is 14 amino acids long. CDR3 loop: CASSYSDSSYEQYF. The CDR3, as DNA: TGTGCCAGCAGTTACTCGGACAGCTCCTACGAGCAGTACTTC.

The rearrangement links TRBV4-1 to TRBJ1-1, with D possibly being TRBD1 (6 bases). CDR1 and CDR2 (germline): MGHRA, YSYEKL. V lost 0 bases and J lost 1, with 6 bases in between. The CDR3 loop spans 14 amino acids. CDR3: CASSQDRGNTEAFF. CDR3 bases: TGCGCCAGCAGCCAAGACAGGGGGAACACTGAAGCTTTCTTT.

Note on this clone: At the DNA level, this CDR3 is encoded by other sequences in the same sample as well. The rearrangement uses TRBV7-3 and TRBJ2-2; D not resolved. Per the germline V gene, CDR1 is SGHTA and CDR2 is FQGTGA. Trimming left V 5 bases short and J 2 bases short, with 3 bases between. The CDR3 runs 12 residues. The CDR3 coding sequence is TGTGCCAGCAGCCTAAACACCGGGGAGCTGTTTTTT. Translating it yields CASSLNTGELFF.

The V and J genes are TRBV9 and TRBJ1-2; tentative D call: TRBD1 (6 bases). Trimming shortened V by 0 bases and J by 2 bases, and 8 bases separated the two germline ends. CDR3 length: 14 residues. The germline gives CDR1 SGDLS, CDR2 YYNGEE. CDR3: CASSVGGGNYGYTF. CDR3 in DNA: TGTGCCAGCAGCGTAGGAGGGGGGAACTATGGCTACACCTTC.

V and J are TRBV7-9 and TRBJ1-5; 9 positions match TRBD1. The V and J ends lost 1 base and 6 bases, in that order; junction bases with no gene match: 7. The CDR3 has 16 residues. CDR1 and CDR2 from the germline V gene are SEHNR and FQNEAQ (reference sequence). The CDR3 DNA sequence: TGTGCCAGCAGCTTAGAAGGGACAGGGATTACTCAGCCCCAGCATTTT. Its protein product is CASSLEGTGITQPQHF.

This clone was found once. This sequence joins TRBV10-2 and TRBJ1-1; unclear D gene. V lost 6 bases, J lost 3 bases, and 2 bases lay in between. CDR1 and CDR2 from the germline V gene are WSHSY and SAAADI. CDR3 length: 10 amino acids. The DNA for the CDR3 is TGCGCCAGCAGGGACACTGAAGCTTTCTTT. Protein sequence: CASRDTEAFF.

About this clone: A much larger clone lies one base from this, so it may be a read error. The same CDR3 can be traced to other DNA sequences in this sample. The chain uses TRBV19 and TRBJ2-7; possible D gene TRBD1, 5 bases. Trimming left V 3 bases short and J 0 bases short, with 6 bases between. The CDR3 has 13 amino acids. Germline lookup yields CDR1 LNHDA and CDR2 SQIVND (reference sequence). The CDR3 reads CASSIGHSYEQYF. CDR3 coding DNA: TGTGCCAGTAGTATCGGACACTCCTACGAGCAGTACTTC.

This sequence joins TRBV25-1 and TRBJ1-3; D is possibly TRBD1 (6 bases). The length of the CDR3 is 15 residues. Deletions cut 1 base from V and 0 bases from J, with 7 bases between. Germline V gene data show CDR1 as MGHDK and CDR2 as SYGVNS. CDR3 DNA sequence: TGTGCCAGCAGTGAATGGGACAACTCTGGAAACACCATATATTTT. As protein: CASSEWDNSGNTIYF.

CDR3 protein: CSVVRGYGYTF. DNA of the CDR3: TGCAGCGTTGTCAGGGGGTATGGCTACACCTTC. This chain uses TRBV29-1 with TRBJ1-2; 7 bases align to TRBD1. This CDR3 has 11 amino acids. With 4 bases clipped from V and 5 bases from J, the junction kept 1 base outside the gene matches. Looked up from germline, CDR1 is SQVTM and CDR2 is ANQGSEA.

Written as DNA, the CDR3 is TGCGCCAGCAGCCCCAATATGGTTCATGAGCAGTTCTTC. Its protein product is CASSPNMVHEQFF. The chain recombines TRBV4-1 with TRBJ2-1, with no clear D. The germline V and J ends were trimmed by 4 bases and 8 bases, with 12 bases remaining between them. CDR3 length: 13 residues. Germline lookup yields CDR1 MGHRA and CDR2 YSYEKL.

This clone was seen only once. The gene calls are TRBV18 and TRBJ1-6; D gene unclear. Trimming cost V 3 bases and J 6 bases, with 9 bases left between them. Germline assignment: CDR1 KGHSH and CDR2 LQKENI. CDR3 size: 14 residues. The CDR3 region has the DNA TGTGCCAGCTCACCGGGATTCGTTAATTCACCCCTCCACTTT. Its protein product is CASSPGFVNSPLHF.

The V gene is TRBV4-3, the J gene TRBJ2-2; 10 positions agree with TRBD2. The junction had 1 base not matched to a gene; V was cut back by 0 bases and J by 3 bases. Germline V gene sequence: CDR1 LGHNA, CDR2 YSLEER. This CDR3 is built from 16 residues. CDR3 coding DNA: TGCGCCAGCAGCCAAGATAGCGGGAGGTACACCGGGGAGCTGTTTTTT. Protein: CASSQDSGRYTGELFF.

This chain joins TRBV5-1 and TRBJ2-1; D remains ambiguous. Germline V gene lookup returns CDR1 SGHRS and CDR2 YFSETQ. This CDR3 contains 12 residues. With 0 bases removed from V and 6 bases from J, the gap between germline ends came to 4 bases. The CDR3 nucleotides read TGCGCCAGCAGCTTGGACTTCAATGAGCAGTTCTTC. Translating it yields CASSLDFNEQFF.

This rearrangement joins TRBV7-9 to TRBJ1-2, with D maybe TRBD1 (6 bases). The CDR3 contains 14 residues. Germline V gene data show CDR1 as SEHNR and CDR2 as FQNEAQ (reference sequence). Trimming took 3 bases from V and 5 from J, leaving 13 bases between them. The CDR3 loop reads CASSLGGSPYGYTF. The CDR3 DNA follows: TGTGCCAGCAGCTTGGGGGGCAGTCCGTATGGCTACACCTTC.

The chain uses TRBV4-3 and TRBJ2-7; weak D call: TRBD1 (6 bases). Trimming left V 8 bases short and J 4 bases short, with 15 bases between. Germline V CDR1 and CDR2: LGHNA, YSLEER. The CDR3 totals 13 residues. The chain's CDR3 is CASSPGATYEQYF. The CDR3 region has the DNA TGCGCCAGCTCCCCAGGGGCAACGTACGAGCAGTACTTC.